This TCR beta chain was sequenced in a study of molecular identifiers for immune sequencing clone quantification. This CDR3 spans 13 amino acids. Germline V gene sequence: CDR1 MNHEY, CDR2 SMNVEV (reference sequence). As to this clonotype: The target antigen is unknown. A junction boundary mismatches the germline segment, possibly from a read error.

In TCRdb, the PCR reads were re-called with MiXCR into one record per CDR3 protein. The top ten hold 1.5% to 1.9% of the sample, which has 65,000 or so distinct CDR3 sequences, around a sixth seen once. Findings and caveats of the study: Spiked Jurkat TCR RNA equivalent to one cell was reportedly detectable in approximately 970,000 naive cells.

The TCR was taken from a human donor in good health. Some libraries in this study had Jurkat cell RNA spiked in. This chain joins TRBV27 and TRBJ2-7; D gene ambiguous. Sample: naive CD8+ T cells from blood, with Jurkat cell RNA spiked in. Subset defined: FACS-sorted CD8+CD4-CCR7+CD45RA+ naive T cells. The CDR3 DNA reads as TGCGCCAGCTCTACATCGGCATCCTACGAGCAGTACTTC. It codes for CASSTSASYEQYF.